Listed below are T cell receptor beta chains from one sample, sequenced in a study of blood T cell repertoires in COVID-19. Clones were read by immunoSEQ multiplex PCR, and TCRdb kept only the in-frame ones, dropping some. Among 150,000 to 200,000 clones, 90% were seen once, and the ten largest hold around 17%. Sequences were obtained from peripheral blood. The receptors were gathered from a man in his sixties with active or convalescent COVID-19. CDR3s include the opening cysteine and the closing phenylalanine or tryptophan. The order of the fields is clone size, J gene, V gene, CDR3 protein. Size is stated for part of the rows, as once, few or many counts, or as a class when the clone is expanded.

NA TRBJ2-7 TRBV7-6 CASSLYSGQGEIWHEQYF
NA TRBJ2-3 TRBV6-5 CASSYSGQGPDTQYF
once TRBJ2-1 TRBV5-1 CASSSIAGANEQFF
NA TRBJ2-7 TRBV6-5 CASTPPSGRPDEQYF
NA TRBJ1-5 TRBV15 CATSRDLLSVSNQPQHF
NA TRBJ2-3 TRBV3-1/TRBV3-2 CASSPGGYTQYF
NA TRBJ2-7 TRBV20-1 CSARRIYEQYF
NA TRBJ1-3 TRBV6-5 CASSYYGTGDGNTIYF
NA TRBJ2-5 TRBV19 CASRQVPGTQYF
NA TRBJ1-1 TRBV6-5 CASSNGQARTEAFF
NA TRBJ1-3 TRBV5-8 CASSLDLGTVSGNTIYF
NA TRBJ1-5 TRBV11-2 CASSPQGARNQPQHF
NA TRBJ1-5 TRBV2 CAGRDTGRRNQPQHF
NA TRBJ2-5 TRBV15 CATSRDWSTGETQYF
NA TRBJ1-5 TRBV7-9 CASSSTGEGQPQHF
NA TRBJ2-7 TRBV9 CASSPGQSFEQYF
NA TRBJ1-2 TRBV6-1 CASSEIGAGSYGYTF
few TRBJ2-7 TRBV10-3 CAISDQGDYEQYF
NA TRBJ1-4 TRBV18 CASSRDRVATNEKLFF
few TRBJ2-1 TRBV11-3 CASSLRASGNEQFF
NA TRBJ1-2 TRBV19 CASSMGQNYGYTF